The text below deals with one T cell receptor (beta chain). This sample is part of a study of cytomegalovirus exposure and HLA in healthy donors. This CDR3 contains 13 residues. Germline trimming cut 6 bases from V and 7 bases from J; bases unmatched to any gene: 9. Germline V lookup: CDR1 MNHEY, CDR2 SMNVEV (reference sequence). The PCR made use of 60 Vbeta and 13 Jbeta primers. Clones were read by immunoSEQ multiplex PCR, and TCRdb kept only the in-frame ones, dropping some. The sample records roughly 100,000 clones, approximately 71% being singletons. Sequencing was carried out using PBMCs. This sequence was found in a male donor in good health and CMV-seropositive. The rearrangement uses TRBV27 and TRBJ2-7; the match to TRBD2 covers 7 bases. The CDR3 DNA follows: TGTGCCAGCAGCCCAGGGCTGGGGGGGGAGCAGTACTTC. Translating gives CASSPGLGGEQYF.